The clone carrying this T cell receptor beta chain was counted once. This entry belongs to a study of blood T cell repertoires in COVID-19. Across the study: COVID-19 samples collected from the United States, Italy and Spain covered acute and convalescent phases. The analysed material was cDNA or gDNA that came from T cells, B-cell-depleted T cells, or PBMCs.

In the source study's methods: By means of reference gene primer amplification, nucleated cell counts were estimated. Data came from immunoSEQ multiplex PCR; TCRdb stores just in-frame clones and leaves some out. V, J and clone size are those of that table, while D and trimming were read from the DNA. The sample lists roughly 120,000 clones, just over 70% occurring once. The V segment lost 5 bases and the J segment 6 bases; nucleotides outside the gene matches: 9. There are 15 residues in the CDR3. Germline V gene data show CDR1 as SGHTA and CDR2 as FQGNSA. Sample: peripheral blood. The receptor comes from a human donor with acute or convalescent COVID-19. The donor label of this sample is uncertain. This rearrangement joins TRBV7-2 to TRBJ1-5; TRBD1 matches at 8 bases. CDR3 sequence: CASSRTGPRGQPQHF. In DNA form, the CDR3 reads TGTGCCAGCAGCCGGACAGGGCCCCGGGGTCAGCCCCAGCATTTT.